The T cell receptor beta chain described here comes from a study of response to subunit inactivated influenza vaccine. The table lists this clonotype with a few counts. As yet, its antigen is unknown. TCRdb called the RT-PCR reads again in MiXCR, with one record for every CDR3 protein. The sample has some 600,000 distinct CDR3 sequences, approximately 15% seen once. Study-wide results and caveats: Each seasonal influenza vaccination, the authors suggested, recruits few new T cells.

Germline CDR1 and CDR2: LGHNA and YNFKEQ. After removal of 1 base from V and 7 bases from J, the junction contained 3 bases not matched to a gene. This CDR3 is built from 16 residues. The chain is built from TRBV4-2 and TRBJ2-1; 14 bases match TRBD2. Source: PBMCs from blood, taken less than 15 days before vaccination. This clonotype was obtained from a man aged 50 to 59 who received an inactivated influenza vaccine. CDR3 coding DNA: TGTGCCAGCAGCCAAGCCGGGACTAGCGGGAGAAATGAGCAGTTCTTC. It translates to CASSQAGTSGRNEQFF.